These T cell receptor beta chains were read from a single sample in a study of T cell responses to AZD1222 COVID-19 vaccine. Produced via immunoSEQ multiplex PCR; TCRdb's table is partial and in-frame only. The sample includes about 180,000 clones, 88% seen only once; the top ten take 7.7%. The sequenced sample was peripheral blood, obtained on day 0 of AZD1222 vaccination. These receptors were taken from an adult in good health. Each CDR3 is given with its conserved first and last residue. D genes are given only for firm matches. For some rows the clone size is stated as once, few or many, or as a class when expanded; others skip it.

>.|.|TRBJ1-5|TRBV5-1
CASSLGPGNQPQHF
TGCGCCAGCAGCTTGGGGCCCGGGAATCAGCCCCAGCATTTT
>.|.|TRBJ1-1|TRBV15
CATSRDEATRGLTEAFF
TGTGCCACCAGCAGAGATGAGGCAACAAGGGGTCTCACTGAAGCTTTCTTT
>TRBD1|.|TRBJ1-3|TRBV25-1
CASSEGTASGNTIYF
TGTGCCAGCAGTGAGGGGACAGCCTCTGGAAACACCATATATTTT
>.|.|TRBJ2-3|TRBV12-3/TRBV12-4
CASSFGVDTQYF
TGTGCCAGCAGTTTTGGCGTAGATACGCAGTATTTT
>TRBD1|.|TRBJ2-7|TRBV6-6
CASSYSGQGWYEQYF
TGTGCCAGCAGTTACTCGGGACAGGGGTGGTACGAGCAGTACTTC
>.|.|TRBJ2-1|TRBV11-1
CASRKESLPGNEQFF
TGTGCCAGCAGGAAGGAGTCTCTCCCGGGAAATGAGCAGTTCTTC
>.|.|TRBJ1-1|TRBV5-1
CASSSLGGNTEAFF
TGCGCCAGCAGCAGCCTGGGGGGGAACACTGAAGCTTTCTTT
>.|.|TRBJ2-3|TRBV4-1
CASSQETSSGDTQYF
TGCGCCAGCAGCCAAGAGACTTCGAGCGGGGATACGCAGTATTTT
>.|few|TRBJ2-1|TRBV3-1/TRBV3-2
CASSQGVGGHYNEQFF
TGTGCCAGCAGCCAAGGTGTGGGGGGGCACTACAATGAGCAGTTCTTC
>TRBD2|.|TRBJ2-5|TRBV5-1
CASRPTSGGAETQYF
TGCGCCAGCAGACCTACTAGCGGGGGCGCGGAGACCCAGTACTTC
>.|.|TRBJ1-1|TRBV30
CAWSAFEAFF
TGTGCCTGGAGCGCCTTTGAAGCTTTCTTT
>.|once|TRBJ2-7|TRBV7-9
CASSSAYEQYF
TGTGCCAGCAGCTCTGCCTACGAGCAGTACTTC
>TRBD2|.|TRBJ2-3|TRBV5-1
CASSLRGLANMAQYF
TGCGCCAGCAGCTTGCGGGGACTAGCGAATATGGCGCAGTATTTT
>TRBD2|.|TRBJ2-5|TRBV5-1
CASSLPSGGGETQYF
TGCGCCAGCAGCTTGCCCAGCGGGGGCGGTGAGACCCAGTACTTC
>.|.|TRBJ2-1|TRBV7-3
CASSSQGGYNEQFF
TGTGCCAGCAGCAGCCAGGGGGGCTACAATGAGCAGTTCTTC
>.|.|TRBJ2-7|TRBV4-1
CASSPWKGEQYF
TGCGCCAGCAGTCCCTGGAAGGGCGAGCAGTACTTC
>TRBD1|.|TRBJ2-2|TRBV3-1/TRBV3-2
CASSQVDRAGELFF
TGTGCCAGCAGCCAAGTCGACAGGGCCGGGGAGCTGTTTTTT
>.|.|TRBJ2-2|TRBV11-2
CASSLVGQRNTGELFF
TGTGCCAGCAGCTTAGTTGGTCAGAGAAACACCGGGGAGCTGTTTTTT
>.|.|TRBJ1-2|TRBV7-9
CASSLGGGYTF
TGTGCCAGCAGCTTAGGAGGGGGCTACACCTTC
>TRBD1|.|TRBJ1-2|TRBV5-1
CASSLGQGVEGYTF
TGCGCCAGCAGCTTGGGACAGGGGGTGGAAGGCTACACCTTC
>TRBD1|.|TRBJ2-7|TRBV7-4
CASSSRQGPSYEQYF
TGTGCCAGCAGCTCTCGACAGGGCCCATCCTACGAGCAGTACTTC
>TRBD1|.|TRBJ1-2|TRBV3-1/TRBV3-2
CASSQGGTGGNYGYTF
TGTGCCAGCAGCCAAGGGGGAACAGGGGGCAACTATGGCTACACCTTC
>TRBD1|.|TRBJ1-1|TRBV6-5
CASSLDRTEAFF
TGTGCCAGCAGTTTGGACAGGACTGAAGCTTTCTTT
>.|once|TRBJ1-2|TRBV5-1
CASRPDRSRSYTF
TGCGCCAGCAGGCCCGACAGGTCGAGAAGCTACACCTTC
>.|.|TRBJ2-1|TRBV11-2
CASSLWDEQFF
TGTGCCAGCAGCTTATGGGATGAGCAGTTCTTC
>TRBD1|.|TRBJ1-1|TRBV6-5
CASSSGTGNFNEAFF
TGTGCCAGCAGCTCCGGGACAGGGAATTTCAATGAAGCTTTCTTT
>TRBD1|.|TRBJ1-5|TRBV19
CASSKRTGGYSNQPQHF
TGTGCCAGTAGCAAAAGGACAGGGGGATATAGCAATCAGCCCCAGCATTTT
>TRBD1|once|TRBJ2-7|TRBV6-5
CASSRDSHYEQYF
TGTGCCAGTAGCCGGGACAGTCACTACGAGCAGTACTTC
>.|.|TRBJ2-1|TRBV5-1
CASSLGVQGLPYNEQFF
TGCGCCAGCAGCTTGGGCGTGCAAGGACTACCCTACAATGAGCAGTTCTTC